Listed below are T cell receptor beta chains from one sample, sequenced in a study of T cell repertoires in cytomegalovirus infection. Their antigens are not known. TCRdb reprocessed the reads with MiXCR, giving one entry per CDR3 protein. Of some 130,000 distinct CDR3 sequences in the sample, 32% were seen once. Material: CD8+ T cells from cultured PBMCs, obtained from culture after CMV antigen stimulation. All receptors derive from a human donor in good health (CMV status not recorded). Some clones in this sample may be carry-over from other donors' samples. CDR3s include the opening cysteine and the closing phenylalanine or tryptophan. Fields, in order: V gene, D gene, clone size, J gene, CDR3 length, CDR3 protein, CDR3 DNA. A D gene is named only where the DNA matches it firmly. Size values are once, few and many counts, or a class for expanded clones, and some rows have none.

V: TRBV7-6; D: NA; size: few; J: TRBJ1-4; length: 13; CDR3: CASSLSGIEKLFF; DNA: TGTGCCAGCAGCTTAAGCGGTATTGAAAAACTGTTTTTT
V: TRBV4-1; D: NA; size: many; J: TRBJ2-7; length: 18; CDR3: CASSLKAPRDTSSYEQYF; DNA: TGCGCCAGCAGCCTAAAGGCTCCCCGGGACACTAGCTCCTACGAGCAGTACTTC
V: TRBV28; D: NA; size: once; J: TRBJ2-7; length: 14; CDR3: CASQLVEDPLEQYF; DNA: TGTGCCAGCCAGTTGGTGGAGGACCCACTCGAGCAGTACTTC
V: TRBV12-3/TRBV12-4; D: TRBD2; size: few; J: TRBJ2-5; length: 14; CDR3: CASRPGLAEETQYF; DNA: TGTGCCAGCAGACCCGGACTAGCGGAAGAGACCCAGTACTTC
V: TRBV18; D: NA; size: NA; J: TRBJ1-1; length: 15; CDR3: CASSPTGPTNTEAFF; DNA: TGTGCCAGCTCACCTACAGGACCGACGAACACTGAAGCTTTCTTT
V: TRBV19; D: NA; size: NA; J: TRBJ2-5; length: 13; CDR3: CATRDIQKETQYF; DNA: TGTGCCACCCGGGACATCCAAAAAGAGACCCAGTACTTC
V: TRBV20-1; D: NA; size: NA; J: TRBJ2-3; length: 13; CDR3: CSASDLRTDTQYF; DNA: TGCAGTGCTAGCGATCTCCGCACAGATACGCAGTATTTT
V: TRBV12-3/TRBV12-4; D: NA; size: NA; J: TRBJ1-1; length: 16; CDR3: CASSTGRSELNTEAFF; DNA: TGTGCCAGCAGCACGGGACGGAGCGAGTTGAACACTGAAGCTTTCTTT
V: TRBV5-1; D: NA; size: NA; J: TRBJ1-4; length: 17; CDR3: CASSLAQGLGPDEKLFF; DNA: TGCGCCAGCAGCTTGGCGCAGGGATTGGGCCCGGATGAAAAACTGTTTTTT
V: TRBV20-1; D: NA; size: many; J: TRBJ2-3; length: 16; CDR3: CSVERETGPSWDTQYF; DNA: TGCAGTGTTGAGCGCGAGACAGGCCCATCATGGGATACGCAGTATTTT
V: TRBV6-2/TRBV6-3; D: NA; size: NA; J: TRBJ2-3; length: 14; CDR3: CASSSEAGTDTQYF; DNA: TGTGCCAGCAGTTCCGAGGCGGGCACAGATACGCAGTATTTT
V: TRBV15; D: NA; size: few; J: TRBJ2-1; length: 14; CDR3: CATSPGKTDNEQFF; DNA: TGTGCCACCAGCCCCGGGAAGACTGACAATGAGCAGTTCTTC
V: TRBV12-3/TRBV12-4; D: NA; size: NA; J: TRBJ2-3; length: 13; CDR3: CASSSRGTDTQYF; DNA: TGTGCCAGCAGTTCCAGGGGCACAGATACGCAGTATTTT
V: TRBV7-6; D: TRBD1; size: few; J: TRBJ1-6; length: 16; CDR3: CASSPGQAGDNSPLHF; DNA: TGTGCCAGCAGTCCCGGACAGGCCGGCGATAATTCACCCCTCCACTTT
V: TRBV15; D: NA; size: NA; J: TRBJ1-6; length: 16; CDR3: CATSREELAYNSPLHF; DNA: TGTGCCACCAGCAGAGAGGAGTTAGCCTATAATTCACCCCTCCACTTT
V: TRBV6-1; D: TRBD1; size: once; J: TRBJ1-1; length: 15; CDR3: CASSERDRGGTGAFF; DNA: TGTGCCAGCAGTGAAAGGGACAGGGGAGGGACTGGAGCTTTCTTT
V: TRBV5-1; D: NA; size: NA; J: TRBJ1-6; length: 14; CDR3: CASSLDSYNSPLHF; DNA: TGCGCCAGCAGCCTGGACTCCTATAATTCACCCCTCCACTTT
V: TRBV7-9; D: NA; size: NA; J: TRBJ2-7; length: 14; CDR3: CASSAAGTWYEQYF; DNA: TGTGCCAGCAGCGCGGCAGGAACATGGTACGAGCAGTACTTC
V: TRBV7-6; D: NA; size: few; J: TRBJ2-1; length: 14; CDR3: CASSLARTDNEQFF; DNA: TGTGCCAGCAGCTTAGCGAGGACAGACAATGAGCAGTTCTTC
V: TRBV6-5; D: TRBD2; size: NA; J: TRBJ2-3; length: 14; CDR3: CASSSSGGMVTQYF; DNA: TGTGCCAGCAGTTCTAGCGGGGGGATGGTTACGCAGTATTTT
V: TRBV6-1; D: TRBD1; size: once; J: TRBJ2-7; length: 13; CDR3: CASRGRGHHEQYF; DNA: TGTGCCAGCAGGGGCAGGGGGCATCACGAGCAGTACTTC
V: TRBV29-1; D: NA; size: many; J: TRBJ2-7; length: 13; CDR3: CSVRSASSYEQYF; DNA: TGCAGCGTTAGGAGCGCCTCCTCCTACGAGCAGTACTTC
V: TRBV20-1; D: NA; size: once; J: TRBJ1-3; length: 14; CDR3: CSALIRGSGNTIYF; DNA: TGCAGTGCTCTTATCCGGGGGTCGGGAAACACCATATATTTT
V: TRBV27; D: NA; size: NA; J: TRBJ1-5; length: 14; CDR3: CASSPGYSNQPQHF; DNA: TGTGCCAGCAGTCCCGGCTATAGCAATCAGCCCCAGCATTTT
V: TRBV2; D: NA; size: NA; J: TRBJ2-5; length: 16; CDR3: CASSTTIVQYQETQYF; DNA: TGTGCCAGCAGCACCACTATCGTGCAGTACCAAGAGACCCAGTACTTC
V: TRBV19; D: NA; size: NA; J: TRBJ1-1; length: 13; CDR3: CASSPAAGREAFF; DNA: TGTGCCAGTAGTCCGGCGGCGGGAAGGGAGGCTTTCTTT
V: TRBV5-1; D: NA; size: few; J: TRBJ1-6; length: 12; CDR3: CASSATNSPLHF; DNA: TGCGCCAGCAGCGCGACAAATTCACCCCTCCACTTT
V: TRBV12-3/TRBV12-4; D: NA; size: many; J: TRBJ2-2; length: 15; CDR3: CASSPDSSNTGELFF; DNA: TGTGCCAGCAGTCCCGACAGTTCTAACACCGGGGAGCTGTTTTTT
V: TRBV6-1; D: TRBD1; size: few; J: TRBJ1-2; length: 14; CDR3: CASNGQGGAYGYTF; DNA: TGTGCCAGCAACGGACAGGGTGGGGCCTATGGCTACACCTTC
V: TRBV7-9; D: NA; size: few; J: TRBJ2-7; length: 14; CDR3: CASSTGGTSYEQYF; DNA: TGTGCCAGCAGCACCGGAGGGACATCCTACGAGCAGTACTTC
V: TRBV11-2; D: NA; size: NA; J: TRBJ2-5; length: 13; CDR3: CASSRTEEETQYF; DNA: TGTGCCAGCAGCCGGACTGAGGAAGAGACCCAGTACTTC
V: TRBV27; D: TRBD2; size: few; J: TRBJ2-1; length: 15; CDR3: CASSLGLASYNEQFF; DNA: TGTGCCAGCAGTTTGGGACTAGCGTCCTACAATGAGCAGTTCTTC
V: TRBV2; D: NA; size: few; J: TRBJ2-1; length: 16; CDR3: CASTDPRGGIYNEQFF; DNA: TGTGCCAGCACCGACCCTAGGGGGGGCATTTACAATGAGCAGTTCTTC
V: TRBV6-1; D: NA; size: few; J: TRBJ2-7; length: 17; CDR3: CASSEKWTGASTYEQYF; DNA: TGTGCCAGCAGTGAAAAATGGACGGGGGCCAGCACCTACGAGCAGTACTTC
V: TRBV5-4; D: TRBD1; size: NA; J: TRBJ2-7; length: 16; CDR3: CASSLERTGARYEQYF; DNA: TGTGCCAGCAGCTTGGAACGGACAGGCGCCAGGTACGAGCAGTACTTC
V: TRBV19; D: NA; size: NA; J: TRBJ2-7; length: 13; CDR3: CASSSRVWDEQYF; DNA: TGTGCCAGTAGTAGCCGGGTTTGGGACGAGCAGTACTTC
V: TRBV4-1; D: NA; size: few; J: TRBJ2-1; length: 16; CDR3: CASSPGTGSSYNEQFF; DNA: TGCGCCAGCAGCCCCGGGACCGGGTCTTCCTACAATGAGCAGTTCTTC
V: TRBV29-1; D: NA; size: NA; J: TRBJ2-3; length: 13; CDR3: CSVTGTGTDTQYF; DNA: TGCAGCGTTACAGGGACCGGTACAGATACGCAGTATTTT
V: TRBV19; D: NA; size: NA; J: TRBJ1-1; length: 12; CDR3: CATQQGYTEAFF; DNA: TGTGCCACACAGCAGGGTTATACTGAAGCTTTCTTT
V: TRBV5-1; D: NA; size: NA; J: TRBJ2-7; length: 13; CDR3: CASSLAGGSEQYF; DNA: TGCGCCAGCAGCTTGGCCGGGGGTTCCGAGCAGTACTTC
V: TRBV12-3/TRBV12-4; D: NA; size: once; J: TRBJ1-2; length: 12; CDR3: CASSFVSYGYTF; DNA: TGTGCCAGCAGTTTCGTCAGCTATGGCTACACCTTC
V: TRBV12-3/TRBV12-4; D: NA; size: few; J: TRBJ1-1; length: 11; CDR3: CASRYGTEAFF; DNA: TGTGCCAGCAGGTATGGGACTGAAGCTTTCTTT
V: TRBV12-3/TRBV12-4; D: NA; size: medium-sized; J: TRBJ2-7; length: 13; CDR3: CASSFGPLYEQYF; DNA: TGTGCCAGCAGCTTTGGGCCACTTTACGAGCAGTACTTC
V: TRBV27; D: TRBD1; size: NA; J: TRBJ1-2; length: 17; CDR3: CASSRGQAYNLNYGYTF; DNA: TGTGCCAGCAGCCGGGGACAGGCGTATAACCTTAACTATGGCTACACCTTC
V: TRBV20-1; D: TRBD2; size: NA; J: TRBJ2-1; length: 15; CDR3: CSARILAGGGNEQFF; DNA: TGCAGTGCTAGAATACTAGCGGGGGGGGGGAATGAGCAGTTCTTC
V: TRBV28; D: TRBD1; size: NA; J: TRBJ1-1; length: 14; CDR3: CASSSWTGGAEAFF; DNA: TGTGCCAGCAGTTCCTGGACAGGGGGCGCTGAAGCTTTCTTT
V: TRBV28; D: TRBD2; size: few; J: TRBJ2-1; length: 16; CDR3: CASSLFSGGPYNEQFF; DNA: TGTGCCAGCAGTTTGTTTAGCGGGGGGCCCTACAATGAGCAGTTCTTC
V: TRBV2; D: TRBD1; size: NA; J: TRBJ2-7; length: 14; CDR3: CASSEWQGAYEQYF; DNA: TGTGCCAGCAGTGAATGGCAGGGGGCCTACGAGCAGTACTTC
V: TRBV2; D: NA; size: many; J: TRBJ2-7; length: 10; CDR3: CASSTYEQYF; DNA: TGTGCCAGCAGCACCTACGAGCAGTACTTC
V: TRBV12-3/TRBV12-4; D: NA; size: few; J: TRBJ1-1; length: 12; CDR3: CASDAGNTEAFF; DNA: TGTGCCAGCGACGCGGGGAACACTGAAGCTTTCTTT
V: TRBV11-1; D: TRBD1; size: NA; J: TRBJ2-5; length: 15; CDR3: CASSPYLGTGETQYF; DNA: TGTGCCAGCAGCCCCTATTTGGGGACAGGAGAGACCCAGTACTTC
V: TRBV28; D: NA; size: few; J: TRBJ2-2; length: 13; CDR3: CASSFRVTGELFF; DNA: TGTGCCAGCAGTTTTAGGGTCACCGGGGAGCTGTTTTTT
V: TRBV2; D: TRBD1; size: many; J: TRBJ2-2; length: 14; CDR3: CASSADREGGELFF; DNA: TGTGCCAGCAGTGCTGACAGGGAAGGCGGGGAGCTGTTTTTT
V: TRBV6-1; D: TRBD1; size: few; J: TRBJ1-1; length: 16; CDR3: CASSGWDRGQSSEAFF; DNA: TGTGCCAGCAGTGGTTGGGACAGGGGACAAAGTTCTGAAGCTTTCTTT
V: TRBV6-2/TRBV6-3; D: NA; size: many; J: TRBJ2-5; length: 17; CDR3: CASSYSKLLAGQETQYF; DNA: TGTGCCAGCAGTTACTCGAAGCTACTAGCAGGTCAAGAGACCCAGTACTTC